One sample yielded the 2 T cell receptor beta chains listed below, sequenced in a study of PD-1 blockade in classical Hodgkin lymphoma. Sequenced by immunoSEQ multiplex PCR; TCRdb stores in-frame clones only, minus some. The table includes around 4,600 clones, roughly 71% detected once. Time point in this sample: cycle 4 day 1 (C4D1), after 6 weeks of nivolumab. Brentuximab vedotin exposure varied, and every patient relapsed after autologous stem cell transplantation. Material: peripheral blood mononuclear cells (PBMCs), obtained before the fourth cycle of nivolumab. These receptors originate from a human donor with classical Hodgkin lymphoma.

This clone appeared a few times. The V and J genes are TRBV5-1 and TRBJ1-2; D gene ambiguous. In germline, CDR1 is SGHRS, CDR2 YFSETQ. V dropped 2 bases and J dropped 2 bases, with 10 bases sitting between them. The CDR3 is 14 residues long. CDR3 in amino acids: CASSFSWRNYGYTF. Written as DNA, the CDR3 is TGCGCCAGCAGCTTTTCGTGGAGGAACTATGGCTACACCTTC.

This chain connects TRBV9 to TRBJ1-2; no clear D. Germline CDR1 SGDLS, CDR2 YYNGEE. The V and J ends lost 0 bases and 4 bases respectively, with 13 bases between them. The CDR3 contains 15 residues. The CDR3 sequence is CASSVGAATLYGYTF. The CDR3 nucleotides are TGTGCCAGCAGCGTAGGGGCCGCGACCCTCTATGGCTACACCTTC.